This T cell receptor beta chain was identified in a study of T cells in Graves' hyperthyroidism and ophthalmopathy. Overall study findings and caveats: Model-based prediction identified ophthalmopathy a median 6.5 months prior to its onset. Most thyroid clonotypes that were expanded above 0.001 also turned up in blood.

This clonotype was seen many times. The target antigen is unknown. Researchers amplified the TCR beta CDR3 regions from RNA transcripts. TCR CDR3 regions were first amplified by RT-PCR with HTBI primers. TCRdb recomputed calls from the multiplex PCR reads with MiXCR, one row per CDR3 protein. The sample carries about 410,000 distinct CDR3 sequences, roughly 14% recorded once. The CDR3 is 14 residues long. CDR1 is DFQATT and CDR2 is SNEGSKA in the germline V gene (reference sequence). J was trimmed by 4 bases and V by 1 base; bases with no gene match: 1. This sequence joins TRBV20-1 and TRBJ2-3; 11 bases fit TRBD2. The receptor comes from a young woman with Graves' ophthalmopathy. Sample: blood. The CDR3 bases are TGCAGTGCTAGAGTAGCGGGGGGGGCAGATACGCAGTATTTT. Translated: CSARVAGGADTQYF.